Listed below are T cell receptor beta chains from one sample, sequenced in a study of T cell responses to AZD1222 COVID-19 vaccine. Sequencing was performed with immunoSEQ multiplex PCR; in TCRdb, only in-frame clones are kept and a portion is missing. The repertoire holds under 150,000 clones, with 80% to 95% as singletons. The material sequenced was peripheral blood, taken on day 0 of AZD1222 vaccination. Receptors originate from an adult in good health. The CDR3 runs from the conserved cysteine through the conserved F or W. The order of the fields is CDR3 length, D gene, clone size, J gene, V gene, CDR3 DNA, CDR3 protein. A D gene is named only where the DNA matches it firmly. Clone size is shown for a subset of rows, as once, few, many or a class of expanded clone.

13,TRBD1,.,TRBJ1-2,TRBV2,TGTGCCAGCAGTTGGACAGGGGGCTATGGCTACACCTTC,CASSWTGGYGYTF
16,.,.,TRBJ1-1,TRBV5-1,TGCGCCAGCAGCTTGGAGATCGGTCCAGCGAACACTGAAGCTTTCTTT,CASSLEIGPANTEAFF
17,TRBD2,.,TRBJ2-3,TRBV18,TGTGCCAGCTCACCATGGGGGGGAGCTACTAGCACAGATACGCAGTATTTT,CASSPWGGATSTDTQYF
14,.,.,TRBJ1-5,TRBV19,TGTGCCAGTACCCCTATACCGGTGAGAGGGCCCCAGCATTTT,CASTPIPVRGPQHF
15,.,.,TRBJ1-1,TRBV20-1,TGCAGTGCTAGTAGTCCCGACAGACTGAACACTGAAGCTTTCTTT,CSASSPDRLNTEAFF
16,TRBD2,.,TRBJ2-2,TRBV27,TGTGCCAGCAGGACTAGCGGGAGGGTTCGGACCGGGGAGCTGTTTTTT,CASRTSGRVRTGELFF
15,TRBD1,few,TRBJ2-5,TRBV2,TGTGCCAGCACCCTCGACAGGGGGTCGGAAGAGACCCAGTACTTC,CASTLDRGSEETQYF
13,TRBD1,.,TRBJ1-2,TRBV19,TGTGCCTCCAACTCGGACAGGGGAGGCGGCTACACCTTC,CASNSDRGGGYTF
14,TRBD1,.,TRBJ1-2,TRBV11-2,TGTGCCAGCAGCTTAGGGGGACAGCGGAAAGGCTACACCTTC,CASSLGGQRKGYTF
11,.,.,TRBJ1-2,TRBV20-1,TGCAGTGCTAGATGGGGGTATGGCTACACCTTC,CSARWGYGYTF
14,.,.,TRBJ2-3,TRBV10-3,TGTGCCATCAGTGGCCTGTATAGCACAGATACGCAGTATTTT,CAISGLYSTDTQYF
15,.,.,TRBJ2-3,TRBV3-1/TRBV3-2,TGTGCCAGCAGCTTGCGGACGGAGGGCCGGGGTACGCAGTATTTT,CASSLRTEGRGTQYF
14,.,.,TRBJ2-5,TRBV16,TGTGCCAGCAGCCAATCCCTCGGGGGTGAGACCCAGTACTTC,CASSQSLGGETQYF
15,TRBD1,once,TRBJ2-7,TRBV18,TGTGCCAGCTCACCACCGGGACAGAGAGTCTACGAGCAGTACTTC,CASSPPGQRVYEQYF